The source of this T cell receptor beta chain is a study of T cell changes during pregnancy in multiple sclerosis. This clone was seen only once. Repertoires were generated with immunoSEQ multiplex PCR, while TCRdb's copy carries only in-frame clones and drops some. The profile shows some 120,000 clones, around 93% of them singletons. Sequences were derived from peripheral blood, sampled before pregnancy. The origin of this receptor is a female donor with multiple sclerosis, enrolled in a pregnancy study.

CDR3 residues: CASSLTGQGAGGYTF. Written as DNA, the CDR3 is TGTGCCAGTAGTCTCACGGGACAGGGGGCAGGAGGCTACACCTTC. V gene TRBV19 combines with J gene TRBJ1-2; TRBD1 matches 12 bases. The CDR3 is 15 amino acids. The ends lost 5 bases at V and 8 bases at J; junction bases unmatched: 9. Germline loops: CDR1 LNHDA, CDR2 SQIVND (reference sequence).